A single sample gave rise to the 27 T cell receptor beta chains below, sequenced in a study of blood T cell repertoires in COVID-19. Sequencing used immunoSEQ multiplex PCR; TCRdb keeps in-frame clones, though not all of them. The data show about 240,000 clones, roughly 81% seen once. The specimen was peripheral blood. These receptor sequences come from a man aged 50 or older with acute or convalescent COVID-19.

CDR3 region: CASSQGRRAEAFF. The DNA of the CDR3 is TGTGCCAGCAGCCAGGGGAGGAGAGCTGAAGCTTTCTTT. The genes are TRBV14 and TRBJ1-1; D remains ambiguous. Trimming shortened V by 3 bases and J by 6 bases, and 11 bases separated the two germline ends. Germline V gene lookup returns CDR1 SGHDN and CDR2 FVKESK. The CDR3 loop spans 13 amino acids.

V and J are TRBV10-3 and TRBJ1-6; 8 nucleotides match TRBD1. V dropped 3 bases and J dropped 7; count of bases not matched to a gene: 5. Germline V gene sequence: CDR1 ENHRY, CDR2 SYGVKD. CDR3 length equals 15 residues. The CDR3 reads CAISDGRQGNSPLHF. Here the CDR3 DNA reads TGTGCCATCAGTGACGGGAGACAGGGGAATTCACCCCTCCACTTT.

This clone was found a few times. The chain links TRBV12-5 to TRBJ2-1; 12 bases are shared with TRBD1. Germline V gives CDR1 LGHNT, CDR2 FRNRAP. There are 22 residues in the CDR3. V shed 2 bases, J shed 1 base, and the junction held 18 bases outside the gene matches. The CDR3 bases are TGTGCTAGTGGTTTGAGCACACCGGGACAGGGGGCGCGATTAAGTTCCTACAATGAGCAGTTCTTC. Protein: CASGLSTPGQGARLSSYNEQFF.

The CDR3 nucleotides are TGTGCCAGCAGGCTCGCCGGAGGGCAGGGCGATCAGCCCCAGCATTTT. This translates into CASRLAGGQGDQPQHF. V gene TRBV21-1 combines with J gene TRBJ1-5. TRBV21-1 is a pseudogene locus. This CDR3 contains 16 residues.

The V call is TRBV5-1, the J call TRBJ2-7; maybe TRBD1 (5 bases). CDR1 and CDR2 from the germline V gene are SGHRS and YFSETQ. The CDR3 consists of 13 residues. The V gene lost 1 base and the J gene lost 5 bases, with 10 bases spanning the gap. The DNA for the CDR3 is TGCGCCAGCAGCTTGCTGGGGCCCGACGAGCAGTACTTC. Residues: CASSLLGPDEQYF.

The V call is TRBV19, the J call TRBJ1-2; a possible D gene is TRBD1 (5 bases). Deletions cut 6 bases from V and 6 bases from J, with 23 bases between. The CDR3 has 16 amino acids. Germline V lookup: CDR1 LNHDA, CDR2 SQIVND (reference sequence). CDR3 in amino acids: CASRQIYLGQAHGYTF. CDR3 nucleotides: TGTGCCAGTAGACAAATTTACCTCGGACAAGCCCATGGCTACACCTTC.

The chain carries TRBV2 and TRBJ2-1, with 10 bases aligning to TRBD2. V was clipped by 3 bases and J by 0 bases; unmatched bases: 2. CDR1 is SNHLY and CDR2 is FYNNEI in the germline V gene. This CDR3 spans 16 amino acids. This CDR3 is CASSEGLASSYNEQFF. CDR3 DNA: TGTGCCAGCAGTGAGGGACTAGCGAGCTCCTACAATGAGCAGTTCTTC.

This clone has just a few counts. The V and J genes are TRBV11-3 and TRBJ1-1, with unresolved D. Germline V lookup: CDR1 SGHNT, CDR2 YENEEA. V was clipped by 1 base and J by 4 bases, with 7 bases between them. The CDR3 length is 13 residues. CDR3 DNA sequence: TGTGCCAGCAGCTTAGGATCCGGCACTGAAGCTTTCTTT. It encodes CASSLGSGTEAFF.

This clone was recorded only once. The chain carries TRBV5-6 and TRBJ1-1; 8 nucleotides match TRBD1. This CDR3 is built from 14 residues. Per the germline V gene, CDR1 is SGHDT and CDR2 is YYEEEE. With 4 bases clipped from V and 3 bases from J, the junction kept 5 bases outside the gene matches. The chain's CDR3 is CASSTGGRHTEAFF. CDR3 nucleotides: TGTGCCAGCAGCACAGGGGGACGGCACACTGAAGCTTTCTTT.

The chain combines TRBV5-1 with TRBJ2-5; 7 nucleotides match TRBD1. This CDR3 is 15 amino acids long. The trim removed 5 bases at V and 5 bases at J, leaving 12 bases unmatched. The V gene's germline CDR1 is SGHRS and CDR2 YFSETQ. The CDR3 DNA sequence: TGCGCCAGCAGTCCTACCGGGACAGTCCCCGAGACCCAGTACTTC. This gives the protein CASSPTGTVPETQYF.

The chain uses TRBV7-9 and TRBJ2-1; weak D call: TRBD1 (6 bases). Germline-derived CDR1 and CDR2 are SEHNR and FQNEAQ (reference sequence). This CDR3 region has 15 residues. Trimming stripped 2 bases from V and 0 bases from J, with 8 bases between. CDR3 sequence (DNA): TGTGCCAGCAGCTTATCAGGGGTCTCCTACAATGAGCAGTTCTTC. Amino acids: CASSLSGVSYNEQFF.

V usage is TRBV5-1 and J usage is TRBJ1-2, with 7 bases aligning to TRBD1. This CDR3 is 16 amino acids long. The trim removed 0 bases at V and 0 bases at J, leaving 5 bases unmatched. Germline CDR1 and CDR2: SGHRS and YFSETQ. The CDR3 loop reads CASSLEGAVTNYGYTF. CDR3 nucleotide sequence: TGCGCCAGCAGCTTGGAGGGGGCTGTCACTAACTATGGCTACACCTTC.

V is TRBV11-2 and J is TRBJ1-4; TRBD1 agrees at 10 bases. V was clipped by 4 bases and J by 7 bases; unmatched bases: 12. The CDR3 covers 17 residues. From germline, CDR1 is SGHAT and CDR2 FQNNGV. CDR3 residues: CASSSIITWTGGEKLFF. The CDR3 DNA sequence: TGTGCCAGCAGCTCCATTATTACATGGACAGGGGGTGAAAAACTGTTTTTT. The variable domain in full, with the rest retrieved from reference TRBV11-2 and TRBJ1-4, is EAGVAQSPRYKIIEKRQSVAFWCNPISGHATLYWYQQILGQGPKLLIQFQNNGVVDDSQLPKDRFSAERLKGVDSTLKIQPAKLEDSAVYLCASSSIITWTGGEKLFFGSGTQLSVL.

V is TRBV10-1 and J is TRBJ1-2; D call uncertain. Trimming removed 2 bases at V and 4 bases at J, with 8 bases between. The CDR3 sequence is 13 residues long. The germline V gene encodes CDR1 WNHNN and CDR2 SYGVQD (reference sequence). DNA of the CDR3: TGCGCCAGCAGTGAGGGGAGGACCTATGGCTACACCTTC. This sequence encodes CASSEGRTYGYTF.

The chain has TRBV19 and TRBJ2-2; 8 bases are a match to TRBD1. The CDR3 length is 15 residues. Trimming at V came to 5 bases and at J to 3 bases, leaving 5 bases not matched to a gene. The V gene's germline CDR1 is LNHDA and CDR2 SQIVND (reference sequence). The DNA of the CDR3 is TGTGCCAGTAGTTCTCTGACAGGGGACACCGGGGAGCTGTTTTTT. This encodes CASSSLTGDTGELFF. The whole variable domain, remainder taken from reference TRBV19 and TRBJ2-2, is DGGITQSPKYLFRKEGQNVTLSCEQNLNHDAMYWYRQDPGQGLRLIYYSQIVNDFQKGDIAEGYSVSREKKESFPLTVTSAQKNPTAFYLCASSSLTGDTGELFFGEGSRLTVL.

V usage is TRBV28 and J usage is TRBJ1-2; 9 nucleotides line up with TRBD1. After removal of 4 bases from V and 3 bases from J, the junction contained 12 bases not matched to a gene. CDR1 is MDHEN and CDR2 is SYDVKM in the germline V gene. The CDR3 runs to 17 residues. The CDR3 DNA is TGTGCCAGCAGTTCCGCGGGACAGGGAAAAGAGGACTATGGCTACACCTTC. As protein: CASSSAGQGKEDYGYTF.

The chain uses TRBV7-3 and TRBJ2-2; D not resolved. Germline V gene data show CDR1 as SGHTA and CDR2 as FQGTGA. Between the trimmed V and J ends, which lost 2 bases and 6 bases, there was a span of 7 bases. The CDR3 loop spans 13 amino acids. The CDR3 here is CASSLVAAGELFF. In DNA, the CDR3 is TGTGCCAGCAGCTTAGTAGCCGCCGGGGAGCTGTTTTTT.

The CDR3 region is CASSMSAGGRETQYF. The CDR3 bases are TGTGCCAGTAGTATGTCAGCGGGAGGGAGGGAGACCCAGTACTTC. The chain is built from TRBV19 and TRBJ2-5; 10 positions agree with TRBD2. This CDR3 is 15 amino acids long. Germline trimming cut 3 bases from V and 5 bases from J; bases unmatched to any gene: 6. Looked up from germline, CDR1 is LNHDA and CDR2 is SQIVND (reference sequence).

V gene TRBV24-1 combines with J gene TRBJ2-2; D remains unclear. V dropped 1 base and J dropped 0 bases, with 11 bases sitting between them. The CDR3 runs to 17 residues. Germline-derived CDR1 and CDR2 are KGHDR and SFDVKD. The CDR3 DNA reads TGTGCCACCAGTGATTTTTTGACAACCTCGAACACCGGGGAGCTGTTTTTT. The encoded protein is CATSDFLTTSNTGELFF.

The chain recombines TRBV4-2 with TRBJ2-7, with 9 bases fitting TRBD2. V was pared by 2 bases and J by 2 bases, with 4 bases of the junction left unmatched. This CDR3 is built from 15 residues. Germline-derived CDR1 and CDR2 are LGHNA and YNFKEQ. CDR3 region: CASSQTSGQTYEQYF. The DNA for the CDR3 is TGTGCCAGCAGCCAAACTAGCGGGCAAACCTACGAGCAGTACTTC.

This rearrangement joins TRBV7-9 to TRBJ2-7, with TRBD2 matching over 7 bases. Germline CDR1 SEHNR, CDR2 FQNEAQ (reference sequence). J was trimmed by 5 bases and V by 1 base; bases with no gene match: 5. CDR3 length equals 14 residues. Written as DNA, the CDR3 is TGTGCCAGCAGCTTAGATTTACGGGGGGACGAGCAGTACTTC. Encoded protein: CASSLDLRGDEQYF.

This chain links TRBV30 with TRBJ2-2, with 7 bases fitting TRBD2. V shed 5 bases, J shed 8 bases, and the junction held 11 bases outside the gene matches. The CDR3 length is 14 residues. Germline V gene data show CDR1 as GTSNPN and CDR2 as SVGIG (reference sequence). The CDR3: CAWVKGGSWGELFF. The CDR3 nucleotides read TGTGCCTGGGTCAAGGGCGGGAGTTGGGGGGAGCTGTTTTTT. Together with reference TRBV30 and TRBJ2-2, the CDR3 gives the full variable domain: SQTIHQWPATLVQPVGSPLSLECTVEGTSNPNLYWYRQAAGRGLQLLFYSVGIGQISSEVPQNLSASRPQDRQFILSSKKLLLSDSGFYLCAWVKGGSWGELFFGEGSRLTVL.

The chain is built from TRBV19 and TRBJ2-2; TRBD1 matches at 8 bases. CDR1 LNHDA and CDR2 SQIVND come from the germline V gene (reference sequence). The CDR3 totals 15 residues. V was clipped by 6 bases and J by 1 base; unmatched bases: 4. CDR3 sequence: CASSPGQGNTGELFF. Here the CDR3 DNA reads TGTGCCAGTAGCCCCGGACAGGGGAACACCGGGGAGCTGTTTTTT.

The chain carries TRBV2 and TRBJ2-2; weak D call: TRBD1 (5 bases). The CDR3 spans 14 residues. Trimming took off 7 bases at V and 2 bases at J, with 11 bases between the two ends. Germline-derived CDR1 and CDR2 are SNHLY and FYNNEI. The CDR3 spells CASTPQENTGELFF. In DNA, the CDR3 is TGTGCCAGCACCCCACAGGAAAACACCGGGGAGCTGTTTTTT.

This clone was seen only a few times. As DNA, the CDR3 is TGTGCCAGCAGCGAGGACAGACTCAATGAGCAGTTCTTC. As protein: CASSEDRLNEQFF. The chain carries TRBV3-1 (or the pseudogene TRBV3-2) and TRBJ2-1; D possibly corresponds to TRBD1 (6 bases). Germline V lookup: CDR1 LGHDT, CDR2 YNNKEL (reference sequence). The V gene lost 5 bases and the J gene lost 6 bases, with 11 bases spanning the gap. There are 13 residues in the CDR3.

The gene calls are TRBV11-3 and TRBJ2-1; a weak D match, TRBD2 (7 bases). The CDR3 covers 17 residues. Trimming stripped 4 bases from V and 1 base from J, with 17 bases between. Germline assignment: CDR1 SGHNT and CDR2 YENEEA. This CDR3 is CASSSPKGGGSYNEQFF. The CDR3 nucleotides are TGTGCCAGCAGCTCCCCCAAGGGGGGGGGATCCTACAATGAGCAGTTCTTC.

The rearrangement uses TRBV5-6 and TRBJ1-6; D might be TRBD1 (5 bases). Per the germline V gene, CDR1 is SGHDT and CDR2 is YYEEEE. The V end was cut by 4 bases, the J end by 9 bases, with 14 bases between. This CDR3 has 14 amino acids. CDR3 in amino acids: CASSGGVSTSPLHF. In DNA form, the CDR3 reads TGTGCCAGCAGCGGAGGGGTTTCCACTTCACCCCTCCACTTT. The variable domain in full, completed from reference TRBV5-6 and TRBJ1-6, reads DAGVTQSPTHLIKTRGQQVTLRCSPKSGHDTVSWYQQALGQGPQFIFQYYEEEERQRGNFPDRFSGHQFPNYSSELNVNALLLGDSALYLCASSGGVSTSPLHFGNGTRLTVT.